A single T cell receptor (beta chain) is shown here with its context. The specificity of this receptor is unknown. No qualities accompany the bases; no much larger clone lies one base away. V is cut by 3 bases and J by 0 bases, and the space between the germline ends is 9 bases. The CDR3 contains 15 residues, cysteine and phenylalanine counted. The only DNA kept is the CDR3, 45 bases in frame from the first base. The sample is drawn from a study of T-cell reconstitution after alpha-beta-depleted transplantation in children (dated by TCRdb to the mid-2010s). Broadly, across the study: Using TCR repertoire profiling, the study quantitatively followed how T-cell immune reconstitution unfolded in children after TCRalphabeta/CD19-depleted allogeneic hematopoietic cell transplantation.

The label giving this sample's treatment or condition can be read as: allogeneic hematopoietic cell transplantation with graft depleted of TCRalphabeta T cells and CD19 B cells. Transplant recipients were children who received TCRalphabeta/CD19-depleted allogeneic hematopoietic cell grafts. Results and caveats for the whole study, not just this receptor: The frequencies of hyperexpanded clones fell over the following months, and after one year, T-cell counts and TCRbeta diversity were mostly attributed to newly produced T cells. The apparently early alphabetaT-cell count recovery about two months after transplant was reportedly dependent on only several hundred rapidly expanded clones derived from non-depleted graft cells. In some patients, high TCRbeta diversity at day 60 was attributed to recipient T cells and intrathymic progenitors that had survived conditioning.

Library generation was performed with PCR. Sequencing was performed on an Illumina HiSeq 2500. TCR library preparation used molecular barcoding, with unique molecular identifiers applied to normalize quantification of the TCRbeta repertoire. TCRdb applied fastp at Q25 and MiXCR to the public reads, then kept only in-frame beta chains. A single entry per CDR3 protein holds the most common genes and DNA from its merged rows. This sample is represented by approximately 1,000,000 distinct CDR3 sequences; 25% to 35% of them were singletons. Over 25% of the sample is in the top ten clones. This TCR was sampled from a boy under three years old who had a stem cell transplant for SCID, so the T cells may come from the graft donor. This sample comprised PBMCs, mostly from graft donor cells, obtained 360 days after TCRalphabeta/CD19-depleted stem cell transplant. The receptor chain draws on TRBV12-3 or TRBV12-4 and TRBJ1-5, with no reliable assignment of the D segment. The nucleotide sequence is TGTGCCAGCAGTTTGAGGCAATATAGCAATCAGCCCCAGCATTTT. The resulting protein is CASSLRQYSNQPQHF.